One and the same sample provided the 22 T cell receptor beta chains below, sequenced in a study of vaccination and CD4 T cells after COVID-19. The treatment is: roughly ten-day PBMC culture with coronavirus spike peptide pools or control peptides (ViraFEST assay). The Oncomine TCR Beta short-read assay was applied to DNA of cultured CD4+ T cells. TCRdb itself ran the PCR reads through MiXCR, one entry per CDR3 protein. Of 15,000 or so distinct CDR3 sequences listed, about 72% are singletons. These receptors are not linked to any known antigen. The source material was CD4+ T cells from blood, cultured in vitro. All receptors come from a human donor who had recovered from COVID-19.

CDR3 DNA: TGTGCCTGGAGTGTGGGGGCCCTGAACATTCAGTACTTC. It specifies CAWSVGALNIQYF. The chain recombines TRBV30 with TRBJ2-4; maybe TRBD1 (6 bases). Trimming pared 0 bases from V and 7 bases from J, leaving 10 bases between. The CDR3 runs 13 residues. Germline V CDR1 and CDR2: GTSNPN, SVGIG (reference sequence).

This clonotype was observed a handful of times. This sequence joins TRBV27 and TRBJ1-5, with a weak D call TRBD1 (6 bases). V was shortened by 8 bases and J by 3 bases, with 11 bases between the two germline ends. This CDR3 has 13 amino acids. Germline loops: CDR1 MNHEY, CDR2 SMNVEV (reference sequence). The CDR3 DNA follows: TGTGCCAGCTTTCAGGGGTACAATCAGCCCCAGCATTTT. This translates into CASFQGYNQPQHF.

This clonotype was found a few times. This chain links TRBV6-1 with TRBJ1-1; tentatively, D is TRBD1 (5 bases). Germline values: CDR1 MNHNS, CDR2 SASEGT. V lost 5 bases and J 1 base, leaving 11 bases between the germline ends. The CDR3 has 14 amino acids. The CDR3 region has the DNA TGTGCCAGCAGTACAGGACGGCCGAACACTGAAGCTTTCTTT. Translation: CASSTGRPNTEAFF.

The rearrangement links TRBV20-1 to TRBJ1-5; TRBD1 might be the D (5 bases). The CDR3 extends over 15 amino acids. Germline V gene data show CDR1 as DFQATT and CDR2 as SNEGSKA (reference sequence). V was trimmed by 2 bases and J by 1 base, leaving 12 bases between them. The CDR3 sequence: CSARWGLGSNQPQHF. For the CDR3, the DNA is TGCAGTGCTAGATGGGGCCTGGGAAGCAATCAGCCCCAGCATTTT.

The rearrangement joins TRBV20-1 to TRBJ1-5, with D possibly being TRBD1 (5 bases). The V gene's germline CDR1 is DFQATT and CDR2 SNEGSKA (reference sequence). This CDR3 region has 16 residues. Trimming removed 3 bases from V and 0 bases from J, with 15 bases in between. CDR3: CSASGPTEYSNQPQHF. The CDR3 DNA reads TGCAGTGCTAGTGGTCCGACAGAATATAGCAATCAGCCCCAGCATTTT.

The V and J genes are TRBV19 and TRBJ1-6, with 7 bases aligning to TRBD1. Per germline, CDR1 LNHDA and CDR2 SQIVND (reference sequence). The CDR3 consists of 15 residues. V dropped 5 bases and J dropped 5; count of bases not matched to a gene: 6. CDR3 bases: TGTGCCAGTAGTGCCCGGGACAGTAATAATTCACCCCTCCACTTT. This sequence encodes CASSARDSNNSPLHF.

The rearrangement links TRBV11-3 to TRBJ2-1; D possibly corresponds to TRBD2 (5 bases). Germline lookup yields CDR1 SGHNT and CDR2 YENEEA. The length of the CDR3 is 17 residues. V was cut by 5 bases and J by 8 bases, with 25 bases left in between. CDR3 sequence: CASSPHGVGRAEDEQFF. DNA for the CDR3: TGTGCCAGCAGCCCCCACGGGGTAGGGCGGGCGGAGGATGAGCAGTTCTTC. Looking up the rest from reference TRBV11-3 and TRBJ2-1 gives the full variable domain: EAGVVQSPRYKIIEKKQPVAFWCNPISGHNTLYWYLQNLGQGPELLIRYENEEAVDDSQLPKDRFSAERLKGVDSTLKIQPAELGDSAVYLCASSPHGVGRAEDEQFFGPGTRLTVL.

V is TRBV28 and J is TRBJ2-3, with TRBD1 matching 7 bases. The V gene end was trimmed by 6 bases and the J gene end by 4 bases; junction bases not matched to a gene: 10. The germline V gene encodes CDR1 MDHEN and CDR2 SYDVKM. This CDR3 is 15 amino acids long. CDR3 residues: CASSTGDSSPDTQYF. The CDR3 nucleotides are TGTGCCAGCAGCACTGGGGACAGTTCGCCAGATACGCAGTATTTT. Full variable domain (rest looked up from reference TRBV28 and TRBJ2-3): DVKVTQSSRYLVKRTGEKVFLECVQDMDHENMFWYRQDPGLGLRLIYFSYDVKMKEKGDIPEGYSVSREKKERFSLILESASTNQTSMYLCASSTGDSSPDTQYFGPGTRLTVL.

The chain uses TRBV2 and TRBJ1-6, with 9 positions matching TRBD1. The CDR3 runs 16 residues. J was trimmed by 7 bases and V by 7 bases; bases with no gene match: 11. Germline values: CDR1 SNHLY, CDR2 FYNNEI. DNA for the CDR3: TGTGCCAGCATCTCGGGACAGGGCAGGTGGAATTCACCCCTCCACTTT. Protein sequence: CASISGQGRWNSPLHF.

The chain combines TRBV5-1 with TRBJ1-2, with D possibly matching TRBD1 (5 bases). This CDR3 region has 15 residues. The germline gives CDR1 SGHRS, CDR2 YFSETQ. Trimming shortened V by 4 bases and J by 6 bases, and 19 bases separated the two germline ends. The CDR3 DNA reads as TGCGCCAGCAGCGCAAAACCCAGGGCTCGTAATGGCTACACCTTC. Protein sequence: CASSAKPRARNGYTF.

The gene calls are TRBV28 and TRBJ2-5; 9 bases agree with TRBD2. The V gene end was trimmed by 6 bases and the J gene end by 5 bases; junction bases not matched to a gene: 13. This CDR3 comprises 16 residues. Germline CDR1 and CDR2: MDHEN and SYDVKM. The CDR3 bases are TGTGCCAGCAGCCGTGGACTAGCGATCAGGATGGAGACCCAGTACTTC. Translation gives CASSRGLAIRMETQYF.

The rearrangement uses TRBV20-1 and TRBJ1-2; D remains unclear. CDR1 and CDR2 (germline): DFQATT, SNEGSKA (reference sequence). With 7 bases removed from V and 8 bases from J, the gap between germline ends came to 23 bases. This CDR3 contains 14 residues. The CDR3 coding sequence is TGCAGTGTTATTATGCAGAAACAGATCCGGGGCTACACCTTC. Protein: CSVIMQKQIRGYTF.

The sample holds a few counts of this clonotype. Here the CDR3 reads CASSPGLGAKTQYF. DNA for the CDR3: TGTGCCAGCTCACCCGGACTAGGGGCCAAGACCCAGTACTTC. The chain joins TRBV18 to TRBJ2-5, with 7 bases aligning to TRBD2. Germline assignment: CDR1 KGHSH and CDR2 LQKENI. Trimming took 3 bases from V and 6 from J; bases not matched to a gene: 7. The CDR3 is 14 residues long.

The chain combines TRBV7-2 with TRBJ1-6; perhaps TRBD1 as D (5 bases). The CDR3 has 15 residues. Per the germline V gene, CDR1 is SGHTA and CDR2 is FQGNSA. Trimming pared 3 bases from V and 4 bases from J, leaving 10 bases between. CDR3 protein: CASSLTALYNSPLHF. As DNA, the CDR3 is TGTGCCAGCAGCTTGACAGCTCTTTATAATTCACCCCTCCACTTT.

This clonotype is termed large. The CDR3 loop is CASGTYLANEQFF. CDR3 nucleotides: TGTGCCAGCGGCACGTACCTAGCGAATGAGCAGTTCTTC. The chain has TRBV7-2 and TRBJ2-1, with a tentative D call TRBD2 (6 bases). The CDR3 extends over 13 amino acids. Trimming pared 8 bases from V and 7 bases from J, leaving 15 bases between. Germline values: CDR1 SGHTA, CDR2 FQGNSA. Drawing the rest from reference TRBV7-2 and TRBJ2-1, the complete variable domain is GAGVSQSPSNKVTEKGKDVELRCDPISGHTALYWYRQSLGQGLEFLIYFQGNSAPDKSGLPSDRFSAERTGGSVSTLTIQRTQQEDSAVYLCASGTYLANEQFFGPGTRLTVL.

The chain combines TRBV7-2 with TRBJ1-1; the D is unclear. CDR1 is SGHTA, CDR2 FQGNSA, per germline. V was shortened by 0 bases and J by 3 bases, with 23 bases between the two germline ends. This CDR3 has 19 residues. CDR3 amino acids: CASSLAWGTRTVWDTEAFF. In DNA, the CDR3 is TGTGCCAGCAGCTTAGCTTGGGGAACCAGGACTGTTTGGGACACTGAAGCTTTCTTT.

This clonotype was counted once. The genes are TRBV6-1 and TRBJ2-3; D is possibly TRBD1 (6 bases). This CDR3 spans 14 amino acids. V was trimmed by 7 bases and J by 5 bases, leaving 16 bases between them. The V gene's germline CDR1 is MNHNS and CDR2 SASEGT. The CDR3 reads CASTKGDLLDTQYF. Written as DNA, the CDR3 is TGTGCCAGCACGAAGGGGGACCTACTAGATACGCAGTATTTT.

CDR3 loop: CASSRDRNTEAFF. The CDR3 DNA is TGTGCCAGCAGCCGGGACAGGAACACTGAAGCTTTCTTT. This rearrangement joins TRBV7-3 to TRBJ1-1; 7 nucleotides line up with TRBD1. Trimming at V came to 5 bases and at J to 1 base, leaving 1 base not matched to a gene. The germline CDR1 and CDR2 sequences are SGHTA and FQGTGA. The CDR3 runs 13 residues.

This clonotype has only one observation. This chain joins TRBV7-2 and TRBJ2-7; TRBD1 agrees at 11 bases. The germline CDR1 and CDR2 sequences are SGHTA and FQGNSA. This CDR3 comprises 16 residues. With 4 bases clipped from V and 3 bases from J, the junction kept 8 bases outside the gene matches. CDR3: CASSSLVGTGGYEQYF. The CDR3 region has the DNA TGTGCCAGCAGCTCCCTAGTTGGGACAGGGGGCTACGAGCAGTACTTC.

The rearrangement links TRBV20-1 to TRBJ2-1, with TRBD2 matching over 7 bases. This CDR3 has 16 amino acids. V lost 3 bases and J lost 6; bases outside the gene matches: 14. Germline V gene data show CDR1 as DFQATT and CDR2 as SNEGSKA (reference sequence). The CDR3 sequence is CSASYAVGLVINEQFF. CDR3 bases: TGCAGTGCTAGCTACGCCGTAGGACTAGTTATCAATGAGCAGTTCTTC.

This chain joins TRBV28 and TRBJ1-3; 7 bases fit TRBD1. The CDR3 runs to 13 residues. Germline V gene data show CDR1 as MDHEN and CDR2 as SYDVKM. With V trimmed by 6 bases and J by 4 bases, 3 bases remained unmatched. The CDR3 loop reads CASRTGSGNTIYF. The DNA of the CDR3 is TGTGCCAGCAGGACAGGGTCAGGAAACACCATATATTTT.

The J gene is TRBJ1-5, the V gene TRBV6-5; TRBD1 matches 9 bases. Germline values: CDR1 MNHEY, CDR2 SVGAGI. CDR3 size: 15 residues. J gave up 4 bases and V 0 bases, and 1 base lay outside the gene matches. This chain's CDR3 is CASSYSGTGNQPQHF. In DNA, the CDR3 is TGTGCCAGCAGTTACTCCGGGACAGGGAATCAGCCCCAGCATTTT.